This record looks at one T cell receptor beta chain sequence and its context. Its antigen remains unidentified. No qualities accompany the bases; no much larger clone lies one base away. The data belong to a study of T cell responses to AZD1222 COVID-19 vaccine (dated by TCRdb to the early 2020s). About the study as a whole: A total of about 250 trial participants underwent TCR sequencing, of whom 207 had received two doses of AZD1222 and around 25 had received two doses of the MenACWY control vaccine. Enrollment into the trials was organized by age into subgroups of 18-55, 56-69 and 70-plus years, and those subgroups contained approximately 150, 30 and 60 TCR-sequenced participants, respectively. Broad study findings and their caveats: Because no day 14 peak-response samples were available, repertoires were characterized only after the peak T cell response. A significant rise in spike-specific TCR breadth and depth was observed after two AZD1222 doses relative to day 0 and relative to MenACWY recipients. Epitopes outside the regions mutated in the B.1.351 and B.1.1.7 variants were reportedly recognized by nearly half of the unique spike-specific TCRs. Participants were mostly white British, with more females than males. The authors suggested clonal diversity may have been underestimated. Conclusions about previously exposed vaccinees are limited, since just five or six AZD1222 recipients were seropositive for SARS-CoV-2 at baseline. The 56-69-year group was small, and its depth increase did not reach significance, likely because of low power. CD4 TCRs associated with the vaccine covered the entire spike protein, and the dominant responses were in regions 160-218 and 743-854.

Taken with the paper, the label for time point translates to: about 28 days (+/-7) after the second vaccine dose. AZD1222 recipients with second doses at about 4 weeks or about 12 weeks were pooled, because spike-specific TCR depth and breadth did not differ between schedules. The vaccinee samples were drawn from two UK trials, COV001 and COV002, one of which was a single-blind randomized controlled phase 2/3 trial testing AZD1222 (ChAdOx1 nCoV-19) in healthy adults. For TCRbeta chain sequencing, PBMC samples were collected from trial participants at day 0 and at day 28 after the second dose. The CDR3 regions of human TCRbeta chains were subjected to immunosequencing. For the original study's pipeline: TCRs in the repertoires were matched against a reference library of SARS-CoV-2-specific TCRs that had been generated with the MIRA antigen-specificity platform. Breadth was defined as the fraction of unique TCRs that were SARS-CoV-2-associated, and depth was defined as the fraction of total T cells that were SARS-CoV-2-associated. Using the MIRA data, every spike-specific TCR was mapped to the spike region that the TCR reacted to and assigned to either a CD4 or a CD8 class. Log10-transformed breadth and depth values were compared by one-way ANOVA with Sidak's multiple comparisons tests. What TCRdb holds here is the immuneACCESS table cut down to in-frame rearrangements. Part of the clones is not present; checked against another copy, under half of the missing clones reflect an unresolved V gene, and the others are unexplained. Clonal size and the V and J genes are those of that table, whereas D and trimming came from the DNA. In all, the sample holds some 120,000 clones, and almost 95% of those were seen once. The ten top clones hold 1.5% to 2% of the sample.

Taken from the germline V gene, the CDR1 and CDR2 loops are ENHRY and SYGVKD. Taken from cysteine to phenylalanine, the CDR3 has 13 residues. The only DNA kept is the CDR3, 39 bases in frame from the first base. V drops 3 bases and J drops 2 bases, leaving 7 bases in between. Recombination connected TRBV10-3 to TRBJ1-1, with no confidently assigned D gene. Sequenced material: peripheral blood, taken 28 days after the second AZD1222 dose. The clonotype comes from an adult who received the AZD1222 COVID-19 vaccine. The nucleotide sequence reads as follows: TGTGCCATCAGTGATAATAAAAACACTGAAGCTTTCTTT. It translates to CAISDNKNTEAFF.